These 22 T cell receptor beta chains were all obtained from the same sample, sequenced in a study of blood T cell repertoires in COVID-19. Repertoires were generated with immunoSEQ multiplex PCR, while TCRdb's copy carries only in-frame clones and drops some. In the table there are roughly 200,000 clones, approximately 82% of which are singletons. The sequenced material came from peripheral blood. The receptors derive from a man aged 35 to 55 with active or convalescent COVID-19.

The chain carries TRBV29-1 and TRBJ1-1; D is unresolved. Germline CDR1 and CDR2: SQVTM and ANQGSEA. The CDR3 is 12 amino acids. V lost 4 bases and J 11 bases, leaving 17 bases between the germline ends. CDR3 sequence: CSVGETPSGAFF. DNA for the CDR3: TGCAGCGTTGGGGAGACTCCATCTGGGGCTTTCTTT.

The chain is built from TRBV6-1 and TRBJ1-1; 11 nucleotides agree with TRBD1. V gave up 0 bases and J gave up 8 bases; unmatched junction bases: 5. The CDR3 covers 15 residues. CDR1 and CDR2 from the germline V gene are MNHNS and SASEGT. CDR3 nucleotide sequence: TGTGCCAGCAGTGAAGCCGCCGGGACAGGGGGAGAAGCTTTCTTT. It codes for CASSEAAGTGGEAFF.

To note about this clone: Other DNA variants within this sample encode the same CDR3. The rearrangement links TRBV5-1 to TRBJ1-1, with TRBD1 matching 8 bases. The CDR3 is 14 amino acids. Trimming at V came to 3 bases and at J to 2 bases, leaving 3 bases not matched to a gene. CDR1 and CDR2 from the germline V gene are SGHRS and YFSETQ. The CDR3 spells CASSSGTGNTEAFF. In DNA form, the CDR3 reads TGCGCCAGCAGCTCAGGGACAGGTAACACTGAAGCTTTCTTT.

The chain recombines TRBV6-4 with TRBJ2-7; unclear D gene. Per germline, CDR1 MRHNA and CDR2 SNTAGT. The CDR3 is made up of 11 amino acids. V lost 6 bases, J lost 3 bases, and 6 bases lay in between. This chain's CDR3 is CASRVSYEQYF. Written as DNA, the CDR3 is TGTGCCAGCAGGGTTAGCTACGAGCAGTACTTC.

The CDR3 loop is CAISGRDLNTEAFF. The CDR3 DNA sequence: TGTGCCATCAGTGGACGGGACTTGAACACTGAAGCTTTCTTT. The V and J genes are TRBV10-3 and TRBJ1-1, with a possible D match to TRBD1 (5 bases). The CDR3 consists of 14 residues. V lost 4 bases, J lost 0 bases, and 9 bases lay in between. Germline CDR1 ENHRY, CDR2 SYGVKD.

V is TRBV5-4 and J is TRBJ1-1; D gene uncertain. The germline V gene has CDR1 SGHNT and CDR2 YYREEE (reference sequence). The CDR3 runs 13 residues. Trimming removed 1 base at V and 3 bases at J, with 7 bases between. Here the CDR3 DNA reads TGTGCCAGCAGCTTGAACGGGTACACTGAAGCTTTCTTT. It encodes CASSLNGYTEAFF.

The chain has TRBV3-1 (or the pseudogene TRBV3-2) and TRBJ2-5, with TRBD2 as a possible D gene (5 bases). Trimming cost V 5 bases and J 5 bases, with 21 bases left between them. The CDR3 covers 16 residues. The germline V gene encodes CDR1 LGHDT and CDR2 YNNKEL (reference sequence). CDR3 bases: TGTGCCAGCAGCAACGCCGACACTAGAATCCGGGAGACCCAGTACTTC. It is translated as CASSNADTRIRETQYF.

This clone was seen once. The CDR3, as DNA: TGTGCCAGCAGCCCCGGGACAGGCTTAACTCCTGGGGCTTTCTTT. Protein: CASSPGTGLTPGAFF. The chain recombines TRBV4-2 with TRBJ1-1, with TRBD1 identical over 8 bases. The CDR3 is made up of 15 amino acids. J lost 11 bases, V lost 4 bases, and 15 bases had no gene match. Germline V CDR1 and CDR2: LGHNA, YNFKEQ.

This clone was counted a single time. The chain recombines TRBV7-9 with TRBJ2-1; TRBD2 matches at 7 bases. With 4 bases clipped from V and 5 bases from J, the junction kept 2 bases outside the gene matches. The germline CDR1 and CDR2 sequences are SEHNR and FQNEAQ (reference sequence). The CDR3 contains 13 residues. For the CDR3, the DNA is TGTGCCAGCAGCTCGGGGGGAGACAATGAGCAGTTCTTC. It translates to CASSSGGDNEQFF.

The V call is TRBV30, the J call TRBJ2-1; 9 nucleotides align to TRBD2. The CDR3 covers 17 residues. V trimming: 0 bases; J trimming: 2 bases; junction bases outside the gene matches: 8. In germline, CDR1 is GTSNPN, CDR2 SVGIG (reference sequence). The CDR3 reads CAWSVFGLARPYNEQFF. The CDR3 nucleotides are TGTGCCTGGAGTGTATTTGGACTAGCGAGACCCTACAATGAGCAGTTCTTC.

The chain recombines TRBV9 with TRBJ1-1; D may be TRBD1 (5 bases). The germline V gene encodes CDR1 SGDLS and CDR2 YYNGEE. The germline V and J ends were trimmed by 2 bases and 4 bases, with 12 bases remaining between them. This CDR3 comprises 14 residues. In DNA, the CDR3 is TGTGCCAGCAGCGTCATTGGGGGGGGCACTGAAGCTTTCTTT. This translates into CASSVIGGGTEAFF.

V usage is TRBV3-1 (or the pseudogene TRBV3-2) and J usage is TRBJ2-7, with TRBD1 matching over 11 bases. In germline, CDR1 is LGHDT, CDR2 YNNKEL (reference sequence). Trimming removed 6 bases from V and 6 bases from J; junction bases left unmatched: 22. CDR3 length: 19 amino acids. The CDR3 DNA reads TGTGCCAGCAGTCCTCAATTCGCGTGGGTTGGACAGGGGGCTACCGAGCAGTACTTC. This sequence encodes CASSPQFAWVGQGATEQYF.

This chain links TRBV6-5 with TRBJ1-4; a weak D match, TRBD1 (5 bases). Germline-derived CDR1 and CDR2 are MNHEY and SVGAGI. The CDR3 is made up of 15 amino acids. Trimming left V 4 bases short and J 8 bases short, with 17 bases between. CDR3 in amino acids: CASSSYGGVGEKLFF. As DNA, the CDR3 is TGTGCCAGCAGTTCGTACGGGGGGGTCGGAGAAAAACTGTTTTTT.

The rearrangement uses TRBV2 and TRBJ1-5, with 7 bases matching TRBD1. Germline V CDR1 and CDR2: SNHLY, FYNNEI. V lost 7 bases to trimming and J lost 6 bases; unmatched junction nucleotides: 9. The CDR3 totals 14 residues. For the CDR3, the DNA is TGTGCCAGCATGACAGGGACCGAGGGTCAGCCCCAGCATTTT. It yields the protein CASMTGTEGQPQHF.

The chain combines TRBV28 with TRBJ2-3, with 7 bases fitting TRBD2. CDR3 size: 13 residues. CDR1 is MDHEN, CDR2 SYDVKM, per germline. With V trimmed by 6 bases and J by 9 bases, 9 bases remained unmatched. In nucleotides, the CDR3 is TGTGCCAGCAGCTCCGGGACTACCCTAACGCAGTATTTT. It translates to CASSSGTTLTQYF.

DNA of the CDR3: TGTGCCAGCAGCTCTAGACTGACTAGCTCCTACACCGGGGAGCTGTTTTTT. Its translation is CASSSRLTSSYTGELFF. J is TRBJ2-2 and V is TRBV5-6; 7 bases line up with TRBD2. Germline CDR1 is SGHDT and CDR2 is YYEEEE. This CDR3 has 17 residues. After removal of 3 bases from V and 3 bases from J, the junction contained 11 bases not matched to a gene.

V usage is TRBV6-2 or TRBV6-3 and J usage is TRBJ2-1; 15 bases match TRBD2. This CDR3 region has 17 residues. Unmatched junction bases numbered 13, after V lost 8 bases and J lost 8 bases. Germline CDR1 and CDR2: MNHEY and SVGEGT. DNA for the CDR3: TGTGCCAGCCGCCGCGGACTAGCGGGGGGGCCAAGGGATGAGCAGTTCTTC. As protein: CASRRGLAGGPRDEQFF.

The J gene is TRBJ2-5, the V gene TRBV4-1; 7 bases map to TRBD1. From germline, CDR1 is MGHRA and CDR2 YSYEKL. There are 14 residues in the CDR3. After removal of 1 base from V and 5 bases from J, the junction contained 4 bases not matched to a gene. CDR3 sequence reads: CASSQGQGRETQYF. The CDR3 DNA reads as TGCGCCAGCAGCCAAGGACAGGGACGGGAGACCCAGTACTTC.

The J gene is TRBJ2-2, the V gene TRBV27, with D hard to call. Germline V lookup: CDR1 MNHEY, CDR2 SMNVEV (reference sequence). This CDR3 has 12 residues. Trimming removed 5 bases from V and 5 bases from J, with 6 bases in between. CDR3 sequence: CASSPKTGELFF. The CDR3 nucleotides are TGTGCCAGCAGTCCAAAAACCGGGGAGCTGTTTTTT.

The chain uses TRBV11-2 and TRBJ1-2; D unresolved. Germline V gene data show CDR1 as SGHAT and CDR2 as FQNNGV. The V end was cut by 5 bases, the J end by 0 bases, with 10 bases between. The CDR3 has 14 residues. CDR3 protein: CASSLGDTNYGYTF. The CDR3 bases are TGTGCCAGCAGCCTCGGGGATACTAACTATGGCTACACCTTC. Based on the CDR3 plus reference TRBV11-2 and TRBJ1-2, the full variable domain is EAGVAQSPRYKIIEKRQSVAFWCNPISGHATLYWYQQILGQGPKLLIQFQNNGVVDDSQLPKDRFSAERLKGVDSTLKIQPAKLEDSAVYLCASSLGDTNYGYTFGSGTRLTVV.

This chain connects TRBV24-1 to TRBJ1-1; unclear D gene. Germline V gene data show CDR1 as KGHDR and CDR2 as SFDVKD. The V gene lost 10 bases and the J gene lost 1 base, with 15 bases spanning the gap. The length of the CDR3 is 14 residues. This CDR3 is CATRTDFPNTEAFF. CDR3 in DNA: TGTGCCACGCGAACCGACTTTCCGAACACTGAAGCTTTCTTT.

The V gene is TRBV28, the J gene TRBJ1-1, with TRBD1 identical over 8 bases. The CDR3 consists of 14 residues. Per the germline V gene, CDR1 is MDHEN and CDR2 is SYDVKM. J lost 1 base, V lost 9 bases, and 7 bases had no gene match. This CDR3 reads CASSPGGRNTEAFF. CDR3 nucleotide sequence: TGTGCCAGTTCTCCAGGGGGCAGGAACACTGAAGCTTTCTTT.